The present entry profiles one T cell receptor beta chain with its context. TCRdb keeps only in-frame clones here, not all; method: immunoSEQ multiplex PCR. Of about 89,000 clones detected, more than 75% appear once; the ten largest clones hold less than 2.5%. This record comes from a study of control samples from healthy donors and cancer patients. With 2 bases clipped from V and 4 bases from J, the junction kept 6 bases outside the gene matches. Germline V lookup: CDR1 SGHDT, CDR2 YYEEEE. The CDR3 totals 16 residues. The chain is built from TRBV5-6 and TRBJ2-2; TRBD1 matches 9 bases. The receptor's source is a woman aged 40 to 50 in good health. Sequenced sample: blood. Here the CDR3 DNA reads TGTGCCAGCAGCTTCGATGCGGGACAGGGCACCGGGGAGCTGTTTTTT. Translation gives CASSFDAGQGTGELFF.